This TCR beta chain was recovered during a study of blood T cells in healthy people across ages. Primed by a sample-barcoded 5' primer and a J-beta primer mix, a second PCR proceeded for about 7 to 12 cycles. TCRdb itself ran the 5' RACE reads through MiXCR, one entry per CDR3 protein. The sample consists of 450,000 to 700,000 distinct CDR3 sequences, about 25% of them appearing once. This CDR3 has 13 residues. Looked up from germline, CDR1 is MNHNS and CDR2 is SASEGT. The origin of this receptor is a woman aged 70-85 years in good health. Sequenced input: blood. V is TRBV6-1 and J is TRBJ2-1; 11 positions match TRBD1. The better agreement between TRBJ2-7 and the DNA end casts doubt on the J call. The CDR3 is CASRGTGGYEQYF. For the CDR3, the DNA is TGTGCCAGCAGGGGGACAGGGGGCTACGAGCAGTACTTC.